This TCR beta chain was found in a study of cytotoxic CD8 clonotypes in ibrutinib-treated CLL (dated by TCRdb to the early 2020s). Turning to the overall study: The cohort included approximately 15 treatment-naive and approximately twelve relapsed/refractory patients; around 18 were IGHV unmutated. The response samples were drawn at a median of approximately twelve months into treatment, with a range of roughly 6 to 36 months. Samples averaged approximately 260,000 productive templates and 94,082 productive rearrangements. Cryopreserved peripheral blood mononuclear cells were obtained before treatment, at response, and at either sustained remission or disease progression. Every remission and progressive disease sample was obtained while ibrutinib was still being received by the patients. Partial responses were observed in some 24 patients and complete responses in 2; after a median follow-up of 68 months, remission was maintained in 14 patients and progression was observed in approximately twelve. Of the roughly 79 people in the trial, some 28 had longitudinal samples available.

About this clone: Which antigen it targets is not known. Base qualities are not at hand, and no much larger clone is one base apart.

Inclusive of the bounding cysteine and phenylalanine, the CDR3 is 13 residues long. Only the CDR3 DNA is retained, 39 bases long and in frame from the first base. V and J are truncated by 5 bases and 4 bases respectively, leaving an intervening sequence of 9 bases. The germline V gene specifies SGHTS as CDR1 and YDEGEE as CDR2. The full study reports these points: Public clonotypes were rare and either contracted or stayed stable during treatment, and the rise in clonality at ibrutinib response reflected the expansion of private clonotypes. Sustained-remission and progressing patients did not have matched sampling times, and lymph node repertoires were not examined. An increase in clonality was observed at ibrutinib response, with clonality remaining stable during sustained remission and falling back toward baseline at progression. Baseline clonality was found to be higher than that of age-matched healthy donors and was strongly correlated with circulating CD8+ T-cell counts.

Taken with the paper, the label for time point translates to: approximately 25 months on ibrutinib. For TCR beta library preparation, around 2.1 micrograms of genomic DNA were extracted from the cryopreserved PBMCs. Longitudinal blood samples from CLL patients receiving ibrutinib monotherapy were subjected to high-throughput TCR beta sequencing. The patients were enrolled in a single-center, open-label phase 2 trial of ibrutinib monotherapy. On a MiSeq, deep resolution sequencing aimed for a depth between 1 in 1 million and 1 in 200,000 T cells, with each clonotype covered approximately 9.2x on average. The immunoSEQ hsTCRB Kit was used to generate the TCR beta libraries. The published analysis was carried out like this. ImmunoSEQ Data Assistant and ImmunoSEQ Analyzer were used for data analysis, and V, D and J genes were assigned according to IMGT definitions. Clonality was computed as one minus normalized Shannon entropy of productive rearrangement frequencies, ranging from 0 to 1. Public clonotype analysis was restricted to overrepresented clonotypes comprising at least 0.05% of each patient's repertoire. Repertoires from about a dozen age-matched healthy donors in immuneACCESS were used as clonality controls. TCRdb took over this immuneACCESS table, retaining in-frame rearrangements with V and J assigned. Such tables are incomplete; in checked studies, under half of the missing clones stem from an unresolved V gene, and the remainder is unexplained. V, J and clone size are taken as reported in that table, and D and trimming were inferred from the DNA itself. The sample profile shows 150,000 to 250,000 clones; about 72% of them were found once. The biggest ten clones account for roughly 13% of the sample.

The specimen was PBMCs, collected after 24 months of ibrutinib treatment. The chain was built from TRBV5-8 and TRBJ1-4; no confident D gene assignment can be made. This TCR was recovered from a human donor with chronic lymphocytic leukemia. The nucleotide sequence is given as TGTGCCAGCAGTAGAGACCGTAATGAAAAACTGTTTTTT. Translation gives CASSRDRNEKLFF.